One and the same sample provided the 5 T cell receptor beta chains below, sequenced in a study of CD8+ T cells in alopecia areata. This sample's treatment: oral pan-JAK inhibitor, 5-10 mg twice daily. RNA was isolated and reverse transcribed to cDNA, the sequencing template. Using immunoSEQ multiplex PCR, the repertoire was profiled, and TCRdb retains in-frame clones only, with some absent. Altogether about 180,000 clones are present, around 49% being singletons, with the ten largest covering 9.5% to 13%. Source: CD8+ T cells sorted from blood, taken at roughly week 52, from a patient treated with tofacitinib. These receptors all come from a human donor with alopecia areata.

With regard to this clone: Other DNA sequences in the sample encode the same CDR3. The chain combines TRBV27 with TRBJ2-7, with D possibly TRBD1 on 5 matching bases. The CDR3 loop spans 13 amino acids. V was pared by 2 bases and J by 3 bases, with 8 bases between. CDR1 and CDR2 (germline): MNHEY, SMNVEV (reference sequence). For the CDR3, the DNA is TGTGCCAGCAGTTTAGACAGAAGCTACGAGCAGTACTTC. It specifies CASSLDRSYEQYF.

V is TRBV27 and J is TRBJ2-7, with D maybe TRBD2 (6 bases). The germline gives CDR1 MNHEY, CDR2 SMNVEV (reference sequence). V lost 2 bases to trimming and J lost 1 base, with 6 bases between them. This CDR3 has 13 amino acids. The CDR3 spells CASSLAGSYEQYF. CDR3 coding DNA: TGTGCCAGCAGTTTAGCGGGGTCCTACGAGCAGTACTTC.

CDR3 loop: CASSYADRDYGYTF. CDR3 bases: TGTGCCAGCAGTTACGCCGACAGGGACTATGGCTACACCTTC. J is TRBJ1-2 and V is TRBV6-5, with 7 positions matching TRBD1. Germline CDR1 is MNHEY and CDR2 is SVGAGI. This CDR3 comprises 14 residues. The ends lost 2 bases at V and 3 bases at J; junction bases unmatched: 3.

This clone was counted a few times. V is TRBV10-3 and J is TRBJ2-5; D remains unclear. V lost 3 bases and J lost 4, with 3 bases in between. This CDR3 comprises 11 residues. Germline CDR1 is ENHRY and CDR2 is SYGVKD. The CDR3 region is CAISDGETQYF. The CDR3 DNA follows: TGTGCCATCAGTGATGGAGAGACCCAGTACTTC.

This chain uses TRBV13 with TRBJ2-7, with D tentatively TRBD2 (5 bases). The CDR3 sequence is 17 residues long. Germline V gives CDR1 PRHDT, CDR2 FYEKMQ (reference sequence). The V and J ends lost 4 bases and 2 bases respectively, with 21 bases between them. The CDR3 coding sequence is TGTGCCAGCAGCTCCGGTACTGAGGGCTACACAACCTACGAGCAGTACTTC. Its translation: CASSSGTEGYTTYEQYF.